This T cell receptor beta chain was sequenced during a study of CD8+CD57+ T cells in acquired aplastic anemia. Genomic DNA constituted the template upon which TCR beta VDJ and CDR3 profiling was performed. Each CDR3 protein gets one entry after TCRdb re-called the reads with MiXCR. The sample shows around 200,000 distinct CDR3 sequences, about 53% of them seen only once. Germline V gives CDR1 MNHEY, CDR2 SMNVEV (reference sequence). This CDR3 comprises 15 residues. Germline trimming cut 5 bases from V and 1 base from J; bases unmatched to any gene: 7. The sample holds many counts of this clonotype. The TCR was taken from a human donor in good health, serving as a control. The chain recombines TRBV27 with TRBJ1-1, with TRBD1 matching 7 bases. Sequences were obtained from sorted CD4+, CD8+, or CD8+CD57+ T cells (not recorded which) from PBMCs. The CDR3 DNA follows: TGTGCCAGCAGTCGGGACAGTTTTTCGAACACTGAAGCTTTCTTT. Residues: CASSRDSFSNTEAFF.